The 27 T cell receptor beta chains presented below share a single source sample, sequenced in a study of blood T cell repertoires in COVID-19. Assay: immunoSEQ multiplex PCR; the TCRdb copy retains only in-frame clones and omits some. The table has approximately 210,000 clones, 80% to 90% seen once; the top ten hold approximately 8%. The sequenced sample consisted of peripheral blood. These receptors were collected from a woman in her forties or fifties with active or convalescent COVID-19.

The V gene is TRBV30, the J gene TRBJ2-7, with D possibly being TRBD1 (5 bases). This CDR3 has 14 residues. Germline loops: CDR1 GTSNPN, CDR2 SVGIG (reference sequence). Trimming took off 3 bases at V and 3 bases at J, with 15 bases between the two ends. In nucleotides, the CDR3 is TGTGCCTGGAGGGGGCAGGGCAATAACTACGAGCAGTACGTC. Its protein is CAWRGQGNNYEQYV.

The chain is built from TRBV6-5 and TRBJ1-1, with TRBD1 identical over 7 bases. Germline CDR1 is MNHEY and CDR2 is SVGAGI. V shed 4 bases, J shed 4 bases, and the junction held 6 bases outside the gene matches. This CDR3 spans 14 amino acids. CDR3 sequence: CASSSTGDSTEAFF. DNA of the CDR3: TGTGCCAGCAGTTCCACAGGGGACTCCACTGAAGCTTTCTTT.

This chain joins TRBV5-1 and TRBJ1-1; D possibly corresponds to TRBD1 (5 bases). The CDR3 has 13 amino acids. CDR1 and CDR2 from the germline V gene are SGHRS and YFSETQ. The V gene lost 5 bases and the J gene lost 3 bases, with 11 bases spanning the gap. The CDR3 protein is CASSNQGYTEAFF. The DNA of the CDR3 is TGCGCCAGCAGTAATCAGGGCTACACTGAAGCTTTCTTT.

The J gene is TRBJ1-1, the V gene TRBV10-3; 12 bases are shared with TRBD1. V was pared by 10 bases and J by 5 bases, with 8 bases of the junction left unmatched. Germline V gene lookup returns CDR1 ENHRY and CDR2 SYGVKD. The CDR3 extends over 14 amino acids. CDR3 nucleotide sequence: TGTGCCAGTGGGGGACAGGGGGCGCAAACTGAAGCTTTCTTT. It encodes CASGGQGAQTEAFF.

CDR3 residues: CSVETGYGYTF. The CDR3 DNA reads TGCAGCGTGGAGACAGGCTATGGCTACACCTTC. The chain employs TRBV29-1 and TRBJ1-2; D is perhaps TRBD1 (6 bases). Germline-derived CDR1 and CDR2 are SQVTM and ANQGSEA. The CDR3 length is 11 residues. V lost 6 bases and J lost 4, with 9 bases in between. Full variable domain (rest looked up from reference TRBV29-1 and TRBJ1-2): SAVISQKPSRDICQRGTSLTIQCQVDSQVTMMFWYRQQPGQSLTLIATANQGSEATYESGFVIDKFPISRPNLTFSTLTVSNMSPEDSSIYLCSVETGYGYTFGSGTRLTVV.

The rearrangement joins TRBV5-6 to TRBJ1-3; no reliable D call. Deletions cut 4 bases from V and 0 bases from J, with 11 bases between. Germline loops: CDR1 SGHDT, CDR2 YYEEEE. The CDR3 extends over 15 amino acids. CDR3 nucleotide sequence: TGTGCCAGCAGCATAGGACTCTACTCTGGAAACACCATATATTTT. It is translated as CASSIGLYSGNTIYF.

Only a few counts were recorded for this clone. The chain uses TRBV19 and TRBJ1-2; weak D call: TRBD1 (5 bases). This CDR3 comprises 18 residues. The germline V and J ends were trimmed by 2 bases and 3 bases, with 22 bases remaining between them. The germline V gene has CDR1 LNHDA and CDR2 SQIVND (reference sequence). CDR3 in amino acids: CASSIPPQVGGNHYGYTF. For the CDR3, the DNA is TGTGCCAGTAGTATACCCCCCCAAGTGGGGGGGAATCACTATGGCTACACCTTC.

This chain links TRBV24-1 with TRBJ1-4, with D possibly being TRBD1 (6 bases). This CDR3 comprises 15 residues. The ends were cut back, 4 bases at V and 5 bases at J, with 13 bases in the middle. Per germline, CDR1 KGHDR and CDR2 SFDVKD. The CDR3 DNA follows: TGTGCCACCAGTGACGCCAGGGGAATGAATGAAAAACTGTTTTTT. Amino acid sequence: CATSDARGMNEKLFF.

The chain links TRBV11-2 to TRBJ1-4; TRBD1 agrees at 10 bases. Germline-derived CDR1 and CDR2 are SGHAT and FQNNGV. The CDR3 loop spans 13 amino acids. V trimming: 4 bases; J trimming: 8 bases; junction bases outside the gene matches: 1. CDR3 in amino acids: CASSSDRGEKLFF. As DNA, the CDR3 is TGTGCCAGCAGCTCGGACAGGGGGGAAAAACTGTTTTTT.

This chain links TRBV5-1 with TRBJ2-7, with 8 positions matching TRBD2. The CDR3 runs 15 residues. After removal of 4 bases from V and 0 bases from J, the junction contained 6 bases not matched to a gene. Germline assignment: CDR1 SGHRS and CDR2 YFSETQ. The CDR3 sequence is CASSLSGAGSYEQYF. The DNA for the CDR3 is TGCGCCAGCAGCCTTAGCGGGGCCGGCTCCTACGAGCAGTACTTC. Full variable domain (remainder filled in from reference TRBV5-1 and TRBJ2-7): KAGVTQTPRYLIKTRGQQVTLSCSPISGHRSVSWYQQTPGQGLQFLFEYFSETQRNKGNFPGRFSGRQFSNSRSEMNVSTLELGDSALYLCASSLSGAGSYEQYFGPGTRLTVT.

This clone has only a few counts. The V gene is TRBV5-1, the J gene TRBJ2-1, with 10 nucleotides matching TRBD2. The CDR3 is 15 amino acids. The germline gives CDR1 SGHRS, CDR2 YFSETQ. Losses at the gene ends were 0 bases for V and 7 bases for J; bases not matched to a gene: 4. Here the CDR3 DNA reads TGCGCCAGCAGCTTGGTGGCTAGCGGGAGAAATGAGCAGTTCTTC. Protein sequence: CASSLVASGRNEQFF.

The chain links TRBV19 to TRBJ2-5; D might be TRBD2 (6 bases). Germline assignment: CDR1 LNHDA and CDR2 SQIVND (reference sequence). Between the trimmed V and J ends, which lost 5 bases and 2 bases, there was a span of 12 bases. The CDR3 has 14 residues. CDR3 nucleotides: TGTGCCAGTAGTGGGGATGCGGGGCAAGAGACCCAGTACTTC. This sequence encodes CASSGDAGQETQYF.

Comments on this clone: A clone one base away is much larger, so this may be a read error. The rearrangement joins TRBV7-3 to TRBJ2-3; 9 bases fit TRBD2. CDR1 is SGHTA and CDR2 is FQGTGA in the germline V gene. CDR3 length: 18 amino acids. J was trimmed by 6 bases and V by 4 bases; bases with no gene match: 17. CDR3 region: CASSSYGRGGRVFDTQYF. For the CDR3, the DNA is TGTGCCAGCAGCTCCTACGGGCGGGGGGGCCGGGTATTTGATACGCAGTATTTT.

This chain uses TRBV7-9 with TRBJ2-2, with TRBD2 matching 12 bases. This CDR3 is built from 16 residues. J gave up 7 bases and V 5 bases, and 8 bases lay outside the gene matches. Looked up from germline, CDR1 is SEHNR and CDR2 is FQNEAQ (reference sequence). The CDR3 reads CASSALAGGPVGELFF. The CDR3 bases are TGTGCCAGCAGCGCCCTAGCGGGAGGGCCGGTCGGGGAGCTGTTTTTT.

This clone was picked up one time. The genes are TRBV6-1 and TRBJ1-5; 7 bases fit TRBD1. The junction had 7 bases not matched to a gene; V was cut back by 2 bases and J by 3 bases. Germline loops: CDR1 MNHNS, CDR2 SASEGT. CDR3 size: 16 residues. This CDR3 is CASSERRQGPNQPQHF. For the CDR3, the DNA is TGTGCCAGCAGTGAACGGAGACAGGGACCCAATCAGCCCCAGCATTTT.

This clone came up a few times. V gene TRBV10-2 combines with J gene TRBJ2-1, with 9 bases that match TRBD1. This CDR3 contains 19 residues. Germline trimming cut 3 bases from V and 9 bases from J; bases unmatched to any gene: 21. Germline V gives CDR1 WSHSY, CDR2 SAAADI. The CDR3: CASSDPFSPGTGKVGEQFF. CDR3 nucleotide sequence: TGCGCCAGCAGTGACCCTTTTTCCCCCGGGACAGGGAAGGTGGGTGAGCAGTTCTTC.

The V call is TRBV6-6, the J call TRBJ2-7; D call uncertain. Germline CDR1 is MNHNY and CDR2 is SVGAGI (reference sequence). The CDR3 contains 12 residues. V was pared by 0 bases and J by 7 bases, with 7 bases between. CDR3 nucleotides: TGTGCCAGCAGTTACTCGAACTTGGAGCAGTACTTC. It is translated as CASSYSNLEQYF.

This clone was recorded only once. The chain has TRBV24-1 and TRBJ2-3, with a possible D match to TRBD1 (5 bases). This CDR3 is 13 amino acids long. Trimming pared 7 bases from V and 0 bases from J, leaving 7 bases between. CDR1 is KGHDR, CDR2 SFDVKD, per germline. The CDR3 DNA reads TGTGCCACCAGGGGGCGGAGCACAGATACGCAGTATTTT. Protein sequence: CATRGRSTDTQYF.

The V call is TRBV6-6, the J call TRBJ1-6; 11 bases align to TRBD1. CDR3 length equals 14 residues. J was trimmed by 9 bases and V by 6 bases; bases with no gene match: 4. CDR1 MNHNY and CDR2 SVGAGI come from the germline V gene (reference sequence). CDR3 in DNA: TGTGCCAGCAGCCGGACAGGGGGCGTTTCACCCCTCCACTTT. Protein sequence: CASSRTGGVSPLHF.

V usage is TRBV19 and J usage is TRBJ1-1; a weak D match, TRBD1 (6 bases). Germline CDR1 reads LNHDA; CDR2 reads SQIVND (reference sequence). With 7 bases removed from V and 4 bases from J, the gap between germline ends came to 16 bases. CDR3 length: 14 amino acids. CDR3 nucleotide sequence: TGTGCCAGTAATCCCTACAGGGCTAGCACTGAAGCTTTCTTT. As protein: CASNPYRASTEAFF.

CDR3 sequence reads: CASSLIRTPDRHNEQFF. Written as DNA, the CDR3 is TGTGCCAGCAGCTTAATCCGGACACCGGATCGGCACAATGAGCAGTTCTTC. V usage is TRBV13 and J usage is TRBJ2-1; perhaps TRBD1 as D (5 bases). The germline gives CDR1 PRHDT, CDR2 FYEKMQ (reference sequence). Trimming cost V 2 bases and J 5 bases, with 19 bases left between them. The CDR3 runs 17 residues.

This chain joins TRBV28 and TRBJ2-2; a weak D match, TRBD1 (6 bases). Germline values: CDR1 MDHEN, CDR2 SYDVKM. V was pared by 3 bases and J by 6 bases, with 11 bases between. The CDR3 contains 14 residues. CDR3 in amino acids: CASSFPRGSGELFF. The CDR3 DNA reads TGTGCCAGCAGTTTTCCCAGGGGTTCCGGGGAGCTGTTTTTT.

CDR3 sequence (DNA): TGTGCCAGCAGTGCCCTAAGGTTAGGGGTGGGCACAGATACGCAGTATTTT. Protein: CASSALRLGVGTDTQYF. The chain links TRBV25-1 to TRBJ2-3, with D possibly being TRBD1 (5 bases). V shed 4 bases and J shed 1 base, with 18 bases lying between them. The CDR3 extends over 17 amino acids. Germline CDR1 MGHDK, CDR2 SYGVNS. The entire variable domain, with the rest obtained from reference TRBV25-1 and TRBJ2-3, is as follows: EADIYQTPRYLVIGTGKKITLECSQTMGHDKMYWYQQDPGMELHLIHYSYGVNSTEKGDLSSESTVSRIRTEHFPLTLESARPSHTSQYLCASSALRLGVGTDTQYFGPGTRLTVL.

This rearrangement joins TRBV5-8 to TRBJ1-6, with 7 bases lining up with TRBD1. CDR1 and CDR2 (germline): SGHTS, YDEGEE. The CDR3 is 15 residues long. J was trimmed by 4 bases and V by 5 bases; bases with no gene match: 6. In DNA form, the CDR3 reads TGTGCCAGCAGTACTCCGGGACAGTATAATTCACCCCTCCACTTT. Its translation: CASSTPGQYNSPLHF.

The chain combines TRBV5-1 with TRBJ2-5; TRBD1 matches 10 bases. The CDR3 sequence is 15 residues long. Germline CDR1 SGHRS, CDR2 YFSETQ. With V trimmed by 7 bases and J by 3 bases, 9 bases remained unmatched. The CDR3 nucleotides are TGCGCCAGCGGCCGTGACAGGGGGCGTGAAGAGACCCAGTACTTC. Its translation is CASGRDRGREETQYF. The full variable domain, in which reference TRBV5-1 and TRBJ2-5 provide the parts outside the CDR3, is KAGVTQTPRYLIKTRGQQVTLSCSPISGHRSVSWYQQTPGQGLQFLFEYFSETQRNKGNFPGRFSGRQFSNSRSEMNVSTLELGDSALYLCASGRDRGREETQYFGPGTRLLVL.

The chain is built from TRBV11-3 and TRBJ2-3, with 9 bases fitting TRBD1. Germline CDR1 SGHNT, CDR2 YENEEA. The V gene end was trimmed by 5 bases and the J gene end by 5 bases; junction bases not matched to a gene: 5. CDR3 length equals 14 residues. CDR3 bases: TGTGCCAGCAGCCAAAGACAGGGGGGAGATACGCAGTATTTT. Translating it yields CASSQRQGGDTQYF.

The rearrangement joins TRBV15 to TRBJ1-4; the D gene is possibly TRBD1 (6 bases). The CDR3 totals 16 residues. V gave up 1 base and J gave up 7 bases, with 16 bases separating them. Germline V gene data show CDR1 as LNHNV and CDR2 as YYDKDF (reference sequence). Here the CDR3 DNA reads TGTGCCACCAGCAGAGCACAGCGAGGGGGATTTGAAAAACTGTTTTTT. Translated: CATSRAQRGGFEKLFF.